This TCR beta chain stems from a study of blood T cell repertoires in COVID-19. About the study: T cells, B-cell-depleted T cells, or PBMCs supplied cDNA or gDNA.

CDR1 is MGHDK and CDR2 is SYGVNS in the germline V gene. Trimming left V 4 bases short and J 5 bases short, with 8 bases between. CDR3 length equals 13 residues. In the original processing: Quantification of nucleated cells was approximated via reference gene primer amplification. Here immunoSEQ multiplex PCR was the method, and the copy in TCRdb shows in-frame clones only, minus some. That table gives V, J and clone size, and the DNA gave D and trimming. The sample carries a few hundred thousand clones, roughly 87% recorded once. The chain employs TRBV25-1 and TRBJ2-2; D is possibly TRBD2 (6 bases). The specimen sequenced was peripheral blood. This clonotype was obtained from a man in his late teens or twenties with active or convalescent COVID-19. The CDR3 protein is CASSVGGTGELFF. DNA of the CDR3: TGTGCCAGCAGTGTCGGAGGGACCGGGGAGCTGTTTTTT. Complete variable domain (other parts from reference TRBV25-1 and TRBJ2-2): EADIYQTPRYLVIGTGKKITLECSQTMGHDKMYWYQQDPGMELHLIHYSYGVNSTEKGDLSSESTVSRIRTEHFPLTLESARPSHTSQYLCASSVGGTGELFFGEGSRLTVL.